The sample holds many counts of the clone carrying this T cell receptor beta chain. Its antigen remains unidentified. These data come from a study of T-cell reconstitution after alpha-beta-depleted transplantation in children. Unique molecular identifiers were used in preparing the TCRbeta library. TCRdb fed the PCR reads into MiXCR, producing one record per CDR3 protein. The sample carries roughly 120,000 distinct CDR3 sequences, about a tenth recorded once. J lost 0 bases, V lost 5 bases, and 1 base had no gene match. Germline V gene sequence: CDR1 SGHRS, CDR2 YFSETQ. The CDR3 loop spans 15 amino acids. Study-level points and caveats: It was reported that alpha-beta T cells came from several hundred expanded graft clones (about two months after transplant). Among T cells one year after transplant, newly produced cells accounted for most counts and diversity. Surviving recipient T cells and intrathymic progenitors accounted for some patients' high TCRbeta diversity at day 60.

This receptor was obtained from a boy younger than 10 with acute lymphoblastic leukemia, due to receive a stem cell transplant. The chain uses TRBV5-1 and TRBJ2-1; 11 nucleotides agree with TRBD2. The specimen was PBMCs, collected before TCRalphabeta/CD19-depleted stem cell transplant. CDR3 sequence reads: CASRTSGISYNEQFF. DNA for the CDR3: TGCGCCAGCAGGACTAGCGGGATCTCCTACAATGAGCAGTTCTTC.